The source of this T cell receptor (beta chain) is a study of cytomegalovirus exposure and HLA in healthy donors. As for this clone: The antigen is unknown.

CDR1 SNHLY and CDR2 FYNNEI come from the germline V gene. Trimming removed 3 bases at V and 0 bases at J, with 10 bases between. The CDR3 runs to 15 residues. Study findings and constraints: Later on, a genetic analysis was performed. It linked a missense variant in DCLRE1C with V- and J-gene trimming of TCR beta. 87-base-pair reads could not separate some V segments, including TRBV6-2 and TRBV6-3. Available immune exposure information was restricted to CMV serostatus only.

PCR amplification relied on 60 Vbeta primers (plus 13 Jbeta primers). The authors' processing: An analysis that came later counted some 85 million unique TCR beta chains, 9 million to 12 million shared. Measured with immunoSEQ multiplex PCR; TCRdb has only the in-frame clones, and not every one. That table furnishes V, J and clone size, whereas the DNA furnished D and trimming. The sample shows some 71,000 clones, roughly three quarters of them seen only once. The clonotype comes from a man aged 18 to 30 in good health and CMV-seronegative. Material for sequencing was PBMCs. The chain uses TRBV2 and TRBJ2-3; weak D call: TRBD1 (6 bases). This CDR3 reads CASSDLRGSTDTQYF. The CDR3 DNA follows: TGTGCCAGCAGTGATCTAAGGGGGAGCACAGATACGCAGTATTTT.